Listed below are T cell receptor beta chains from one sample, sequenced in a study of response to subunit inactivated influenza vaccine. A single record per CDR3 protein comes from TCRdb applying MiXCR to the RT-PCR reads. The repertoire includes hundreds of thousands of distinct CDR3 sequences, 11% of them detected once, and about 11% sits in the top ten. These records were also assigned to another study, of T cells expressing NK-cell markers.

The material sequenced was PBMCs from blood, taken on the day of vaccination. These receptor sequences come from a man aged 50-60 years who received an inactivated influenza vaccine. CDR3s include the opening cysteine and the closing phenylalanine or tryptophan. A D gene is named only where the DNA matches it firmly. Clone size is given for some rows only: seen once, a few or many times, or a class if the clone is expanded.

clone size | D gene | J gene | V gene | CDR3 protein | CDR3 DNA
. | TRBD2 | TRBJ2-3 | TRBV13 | CASSSDSGGSDTQYF | TGTGCCAGCAGCTCAGACAGCGGGGGGTCAGATACGCAGTATTTT
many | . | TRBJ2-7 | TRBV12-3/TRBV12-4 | CASSPGFGASEQYF | TGTGCCAGCAGTCCAGGATTCGGAGCGTCGGAGCAGTACTTC
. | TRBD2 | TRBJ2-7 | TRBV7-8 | CANSLFRGGYEQYF | TGTGCCAACAGCTTATTCCGGGGGGGCTACGAGCAGTACTTC
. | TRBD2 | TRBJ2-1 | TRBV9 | CASSYGTSELVDEQFF | TGTGCCAGCAGCTACGGAACTAGCGAGCTTGTAGATGAGCAGTTCTTC
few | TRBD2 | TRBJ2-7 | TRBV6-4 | CASSGPGTSGTYEQYF | TGTGCCAGCAGTGGCCCCGGGACTAGCGGAACCTACGAGCAGTACTTC
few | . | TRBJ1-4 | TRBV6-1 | CASRTGHRAEKLFF | TGTGCCAGCAGAACGGGACACCGCGCCGAAAAACTGTTTTTT
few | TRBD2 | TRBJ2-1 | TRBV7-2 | CASSRTRGLANEQFF | TGTGCCAGCAGCAGAACTCGAGGACTAGCGAATGAGCAGTTCTTC
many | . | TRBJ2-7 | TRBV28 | CASSFQGPYEQYF | TGTGCCAGCAGTTTTCAGGGTCCTTACGAGCAGTACTTC
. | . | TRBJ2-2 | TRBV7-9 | CASSLHTGSGELFF | TGTGCCAGCAGCCTCCACACGGGTAGCGGGGAGCTGTTTTTT
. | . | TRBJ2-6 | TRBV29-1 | CSVIYSGANVLTF | TGCAGCGTTATTTACTCTGGGGCCAACGTCCTGACTTTC
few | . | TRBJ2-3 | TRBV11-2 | CASSLDWAQYF | TGTGCCAGCAGCTTAGACTGGGCGCAGTATTTT
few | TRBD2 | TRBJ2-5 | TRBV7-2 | CASRLTSVETQYF | TGTGCCAGCAGATTGACTAGCGTAGAGACCCAGTACTTC
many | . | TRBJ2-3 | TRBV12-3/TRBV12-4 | CASSLRGGNTDTQYF | TGTGCCAGCAGTTTACGCGGGGGCAACACAGATACGCAGTATTTT
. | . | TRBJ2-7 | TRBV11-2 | CASRPQQDYEQYF | TGTGCCAGCAGACCTCAACAAGACTACGAGCAGTACTTC
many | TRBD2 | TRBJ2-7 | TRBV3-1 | CASSQDRTGGVYEQYF | TGTGCCAGCAGCCAAGATCGGACGGGAGGTGTGTACGAGCAGTACTTC
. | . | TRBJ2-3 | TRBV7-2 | CASLRGARSTDTQYF | TGTGCCAGCCTAAGAGGGGCTAGAAGCACAGATACGCAGTATTTT
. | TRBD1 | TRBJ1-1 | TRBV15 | CATSRLTGDTEAFF | TGTGCCACCAGCCGGTTGACAGGGGACACTGAAGCTTTCTTT
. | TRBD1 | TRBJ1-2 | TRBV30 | CAWRPQGRYGYTF | TGTGCCTGGAGACCACAGGGGCGCTATGGCTACACCTTC
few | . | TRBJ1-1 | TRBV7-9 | CASSSLVGINTEAFF | TGTGCCAGCAGCTCCTTAGTGGGGATAAACACTGAAGCTTTCTTT
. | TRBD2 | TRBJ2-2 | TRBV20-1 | CSAWLAGGPAHTGELFF | TGCAGTGCTTGGCTAGCGGGAGGGCCGGCGCACACCGGGGAGCTGTTTTTT
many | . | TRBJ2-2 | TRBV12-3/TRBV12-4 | CASIWGERTGELFF | TGTGCCAGCATTTGGGGGGAGCGGACCGGGGAGCTGTTTTTT
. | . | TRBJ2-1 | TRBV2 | CASSEEGGYNEQFF | TGTGCCAGCAGTGAAGAGGGGGGGTACAATGAGCAGTTCTTC
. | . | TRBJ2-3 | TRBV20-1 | CSARDYGKGYTDTQYF | TGCAGTGCTAGAGATTACGGGAAGGGGTATACAGATACGCAGTATTTT
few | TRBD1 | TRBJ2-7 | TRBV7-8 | CASSLPGQGVSEQYF | TGTGCCAGCAGCTTACCCGGACAGGGGGTAAGCGAGCAGTACTTC
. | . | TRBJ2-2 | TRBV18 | CASSSRQAIMSGELFF | TGTGCCAGCTCATCAAGACAGGCAATTATGTCCGGGGAGCTGTTTTTT
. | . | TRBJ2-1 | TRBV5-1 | CASSLAGAGPGEQFF | TGCGCCAGCAGCTTGGCGGGAGCCGGGCCCGGTGAGCAGTTCTTC
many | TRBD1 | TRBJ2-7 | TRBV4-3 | CASSEWTGWEQYF | TGCGCCAGCAGCGAGTGGACAGGGTGGGAGCAGTACTTC
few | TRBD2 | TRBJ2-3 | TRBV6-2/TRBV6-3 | CASSKTSGGVADTQYF | TGTGCCAGCAGTAAAACTAGCGGGGGAGTAGCAGATACGCAGTATTTT
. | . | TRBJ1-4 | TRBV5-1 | CASSEIGTGSEKLFF | TGCGCCAGCAGCGAGATCGGGACGGGAAGTGAAAAACTGTTTTTT